Each of the 25 T cell receptor beta chains below was sequenced from the same sample in a study of cytomegalovirus exposure and HLA in healthy donors. The PCR employed 60 Vbeta primers together with 13 Jbeta primers. Some clones are missing from TCRdb's copy, which holds only in-frame ones; the method was immunoSEQ multiplex PCR. The sample has around 150,000 clones; about 80% are singletons. Material for sequencing was PBMCs. All receptors derive from a man aged 25-40 years in good health.

This clone has a single count. The rearrangement links TRBV20-1 to TRBJ1-2; TRBD1 might be the D (6 bases). From germline, CDR1 is DFQATT and CDR2 SNEGSKA (reference sequence). The CDR3 runs 11 residues. V gave up 4 bases and J gave up 6 bases, with 9 bases separating them. The CDR3 loop is CSANGGDGYTF. The CDR3 bases are TGCAGTGCTAATGGGGGCGATGGCTACACCTTC.

The chain joins TRBV29-1 to TRBJ1-2; 9 bases map to TRBD1. The CDR3 is 12 residues long. Trimming removed 5 bases from V and 8 bases from J; junction bases left unmatched: 6. Germline CDR1 SQVTM, CDR2 ANQGSEA. The CDR3 protein is CSVQTGGQGYTF. CDR3 in DNA: TGCAGCGTTCAAACAGGGGGCCAGGGCTACACCTTC.

The chain joins TRBV5-6 to TRBJ2-1; TRBD1 matches at 9 bases. The CDR3 is 16 residues long. With V trimmed by 3 bases and J by 7 bases, 11 bases remained unmatched. CDR1 is SGHDT and CDR2 is YYEEEE in the germline V gene. CDR3 in amino acids: CASSSLVTGGLNEQFF. DNA for the CDR3: TGTGCCAGCAGCTCACTTGTGACAGGGGGTCTGAATGAGCAGTTCTTC.

The rearrangement joins TRBV11-1 to TRBJ2-1; the match to TRBD2 covers 13 bases. The CDR3 consists of 19 residues. Trimming cost V 1 base and J 5 bases; bases outside gene matches: 11. The germline gives CDR1 SGHAT, CDR2 FQDESV (reference sequence). In nucleotides, the CDR3 is TGTGCCAGCAGCTTAGGACGAACTAGCGGGAGGGGGGGGAACAATGAGCAGTTCTTC. Its protein is CASSLGRTSGRGGNNEQFF.

The chain uses TRBV6-5 and TRBJ2-6, with 7 bases aligning to TRBD1. Trimming removed 6 bases from V and 4 bases from J; junction bases left unmatched: 6. Germline CDR1 reads MNHEY; CDR2 reads SVGAGI. The CDR3 spans 15 residues. CDR3 residues: CASSRTGDGANVLTF. In nucleotides, the CDR3 is TGTGCCAGCAGCAGAACAGGGGACGGGGCCAACGTCCTGACTTTC.

The chain employs TRBV6-1 and TRBJ2-1; TRBD2 agrees at 11 bases. The trim removed 6 bases at V and 1 base at J, leaving 2 bases unmatched. From germline, CDR1 is MNHNS and CDR2 SASEGT. The CDR3 sequence is 15 residues long. The CDR3 nucleotides are TGTGCCAGCAGCCGGACTAGCGGGTCCTACAATGAGCAGTTCTTC. Translated: CASSRTSGSYNEQFF.

This chain joins TRBV7-9 and TRBJ2-1, with TRBD2 matching 14 bases. CDR3 length equals 17 residues. Germline V lookup: CDR1 SEHNR, CDR2 FQNEAQ (reference sequence). Losses at the gene ends were 5 bases for V and 4 bases for J; bases not matched to a gene: 7. The CDR3: CASSPGLAGALYNEQFF. DNA of the CDR3: TGTGCCAGCAGCCCGGGACTAGCGGGAGCGCTATACAATGAGCAGTTCTTC.

The chain is built from TRBV6-1 and TRBJ2-2; 10 bases are shared with TRBD1. The junction had 5 bases not matched to a gene; V was cut back by 0 bases and J by 7 bases. This CDR3 has 16 residues. Germline V CDR1 and CDR2: MNHNS, SASEGT. CDR3 DNA: TGTGCCAGCAGTGAAGCGTCGACAGGGGGCTTCGGGGAGCTGTTTTTT. Translated, it gives CASSEASTGGFGELFF.

This chain uses TRBV6-4 with TRBJ2-7; 13 bases match TRBD2. Germline assignment: CDR1 MRHNA and CDR2 SNTAGT. Trimming at V came to 7 bases and at J to 6 bases, leaving 9 bases not matched to a gene. The length of the CDR3 is 15 residues. Here the CDR3 reads CASIKLAGGLFEQYF. The CDR3, as DNA: TGTGCCAGCATTAAACTAGCGGGAGGGCTTTTCGAGCAGTACTTC.

This chain links TRBV7-2 with TRBJ2-1; D is perhaps TRBD1 (5 bases). Deletions cut 2 bases from V and 9 bases from J, with 17 bases between. In germline, CDR1 is SGHTA, CDR2 FQGNSA. The CDR3 extends over 15 amino acids. The CDR3, as DNA: TGTGCCAGCAGCTTACAGGGTCTAGTTTCCGGTGAGCAGTTCTTC. As protein: CASSLQGLVSGEQFF.

The chain carries TRBV6-5 and TRBJ2-2; TRBD2 matches 8 bases. Germline V gene sequence: CDR1 MNHEY, CDR2 SVGAGI. This CDR3 has 15 amino acids. Unmatched junction bases numbered 8, after V lost 6 bases and J lost 5 bases. The CDR3 protein is CASSRGLVSTGELFF. The CDR3 DNA reads TGTGCCAGCAGCCGGGGACTAGTGTCTACCGGGGAGCTGTTTTTT.

This chain connects TRBV7-2 to TRBJ2-3; 8 nucleotides align to TRBD2. Germline V gives CDR1 SGHTA, CDR2 FQGNSA. V shed 5 bases, J shed 9 bases, and the junction held 19 bases outside the gene matches. CDR3 length: 17 amino acids. CDR3 protein: CASSAGPSGSLRATQYF. The CDR3 DNA sequence: TGTGCCAGCAGCGCCGGGCCTAGCGGGTCCCTGCGGGCCACGCAGTATTTT.

V is TRBV10-3 and J is TRBJ2-4; D is possibly TRBD2 (5 bases). The CDR3 consists of 21 residues. Germline-derived CDR1 and CDR2 are ENHRY and SYGVKD. The germline V and J ends were trimmed by 2 bases and 0 bases, with 26 bases remaining between them. Here the CDR3 reads CAISERVQTTPAAVAKNIQYF. As DNA, the CDR3 is TGTGCCATCAGTGAGAGGGTACAAACGACTCCAGCGGCGGTAGCCAAAAACATTCAGTACTTC.

This chain connects TRBV30 to TRBJ2-3; tentatively, D is TRBD1 (6 bases). The CDR3 runs to 13 residues. Looked up from germline, CDR1 is GTSNPN and CDR2 is SVGIG (reference sequence). V was pared by 2 bases and J by 6 bases, with 12 bases between. CDR3 nucleotides: TGTGCCTGGAGTCACCAGGGGAGCGATACGCAGTATTTT. As protein: CAWSHQGSDTQYF.

The gene calls are TRBV19 and TRBJ2-3, with a weak D call TRBD1 (6 bases). V was cut by 5 bases and J by 2 bases, with 8 bases left in between. The CDR3 length is 13 residues. The germline V gene encodes CDR1 LNHDA and CDR2 SQIVND (reference sequence). The CDR3 reads CASSGDNTDTQYF. CDR3 bases: TGTGCCAGTAGTGGGGACAACACAGATACGCAGTATTTT.

The CDR3 loop is CASSEGQPGTIYF. DNA for the CDR3: TGTGCCAGCAGTGAGGGGCAACCGGGCACCATATATTTT. The V and J genes are TRBV2 and TRBJ1-3, with D tentatively TRBD1 (5 bases). The CDR3 is 13 residues long. Germline CDR1 and CDR2: SNHLY and FYNNEI. V shed 3 bases and J shed 9 bases, with 12 bases lying between them.

The V gene is TRBV7-3, the J gene TRBJ2-2, with TRBD2 matching 10 bases. Germline-derived CDR1 and CDR2 are SGHTA and FQGTGA. The CDR3 runs to 17 residues. V gave up 5 bases and J gave up 2 bases; unmatched junction bases: 8. This chain's CDR3 is CASSRHGLADNTGELFF. The CDR3 nucleotides are TGTGCCAGCAGCCGCCACGGACTAGCGGACAACACCGGGGAGCTGTTTTTT.

V usage is TRBV12-5 and J usage is TRBJ1-1; TRBD1 matches 7 bases. Unmatched junction bases numbered 3, after V lost 6 bases and J lost 2 bases. From germline, CDR1 is LGHNT and CDR2 FRNRAP. The CDR3 length is 13 residues. The CDR3 here is CASGAGGNTEAFF. As DNA, the CDR3 is TGTGCTAGTGGGGCAGGGGGAAACACTGAAGCTTTCTTT.

The V and J genes are TRBV25-1 and TRBJ2-3; 10 nucleotides align to TRBD2. Losses at the gene ends were 3 bases for V and 0 bases for J; bases not matched to a gene: 6. Germline loops: CDR1 MGHDK, CDR2 SYGVNS. This CDR3 is built from 17 residues. The CDR3 nucleotides are TGTGCCAGCAGTGAGTGGACTAGCGGTACTAGCACAGATACGCAGTATTTT. Protein: CASSEWTSGTSTDTQYF.

The CDR3 spells CASSQSLGYTF. CDR3 nucleotides: TGCGCCAGCAGTCAATCTCTGGGCTACACCTTC. The chain joins TRBV23-1 to TRBJ1-2; D unresolved. TRBV23-1 is labeled an ORF, and its function is uncertain. The CDR3 runs 11 residues. The V and J ends lost 0 bases and 8 bases respectively, with 4 bases between them.

V gene TRBV5-4 combines with J gene TRBJ1-2; unclear D gene. The germline V gene encodes CDR1 SGHNT and CDR2 YYREEE (reference sequence). V lost 4 bases and J lost 0, with 7 bases in between. The CDR3 has 13 residues. CDR3 in DNA: TGTGCCAGCAGCGTATTAGCTAACTATGGCTACACCTTC. Amino acid sequence: CASSVLANYGYTF. Looking up the rest from reference TRBV5-4 and TRBJ1-2 gives the full variable domain: ETGVTQSPTHLIKTRGQQVTLRCSSQSGHNTVSWYQQALGQGPQFIFQYYREEENGRGNFPPRFSGLQFPNYSSELNVNALELDDSALYLCASSVLANYGYTFGSGTRLTVV.

The V gene is TRBV6-4, the J gene TRBJ1-1; D is possibly TRBD1 (6 bases). The CDR3 extends over 14 amino acids. CDR1 is MRHNA and CDR2 is SNTAGT in the germline V gene. Trimming took off 5 bases at V and 4 bases at J, with 14 bases between the two ends. CDR3 region: CASSKNRDFTEAFF. DNA for the CDR3: TGTGCCAGCAGTAAAAACAGGGATTTCACTGAAGCTTTCTTT.

V usage is TRBV19 and J usage is TRBJ2-3; a possible D gene is TRBD2 (6 bases). CDR3 length: 13 amino acids. Trimming shortened V by 8 bases and J by 2 bases, and 11 bases separated the two germline ends. Germline V gives CDR1 LNHDA, CDR2 SQIVND (reference sequence). CDR3 in DNA: TGTGCCAGTGGTTTAGCGGTCACAGATACGCAGTATTTT. This translates into CASGLAVTDTQYF.

The gene calls are TRBV7-9 and TRBJ2-2; TRBD1 might be the D (6 bases). Germline assignment: CDR1 SEHNR and CDR2 FQNEAQ (reference sequence). Trimming took 5 bases from V and 7 from J, leaving 20 bases between them. CDR3 size: 16 residues. The CDR3 is CASSPPDRNRVGELFF. The CDR3 DNA sequence: TGTGCCAGCAGCCCCCCCGACAGGAACAGAGTCGGGGAGCTGTTTTTT.

J is TRBJ2-1 and V is TRBV12-5, with D possibly matching TRBD1 (6 bases). The CDR3 has 15 amino acids. Germline V gene data show CDR1 as LGHNT and CDR2 as FRNRAP. V was trimmed by 1 base and J by 1 base, leaving 8 bases between them. The CDR3 bases are TGTGCTAGTGGTTTGGAACAGGGTTCCTACAATGAGCAGTTCTTC. Its translation is CASGLEQGSYNEQFF.